The 27 T cell receptor beta chains below all came from one sample that was sequenced in a study of T cell repertoires in cytomegalovirus infection. The antigens for these receptors are not known. One entry per CDR3 protein, called by TCRdb with MiXCR from the reads. The table has fewer than 900,000 distinct CDR3 sequences, about 28% seen once. Specimen: cultured CD8+ T cells from PBMCs, collected from culture after CMV antigen stimulation. All receptors come from a human donor in good health (CMV status not recorded). Some clones in this sample may be carry-over from other donors' samples.

This chain joins TRBV28 and TRBJ2-5; a weak D match, TRBD2 (6 bases). V was trimmed by 6 bases and J by 5 bases, leaving 19 bases between them. Germline-derived CDR1 and CDR2 are MDHEN and SYDVKM. This CDR3 has 15 residues. The CDR3 sequence is CASSDLLISGETQYF. DNA for the CDR3: TGTGCCAGCAGCGATCTGCTCATCAGCGGGGAGACCCAGTACTTC. The full variable domain, rest sourced from reference TRBV28 and TRBJ2-5, is DVKVTQSSRYLVKRTGEKVFLECVQDMDHENMFWYRQDPGLGLRLIYFSYDVKMKEKGDIPEGYSVSREKKERFSLILESASTNQTSMYLCASSDLLISGETQYFGPGTRLLVL.

This clonotype was counted between two and nine times. The chain links TRBV7-6 to TRBJ2-2; D gene ambiguous. This CDR3 has 14 residues. Germline lookup yields CDR1 SGHVS and CDR2 FNYEAQ. V lost 1 base and J lost 6, with 9 bases in between. The CDR3 loop reads CASSLGVWAGELFF. CDR3 in DNA: TGTGCCAGCAGCTTAGGGGTTTGGGCCGGGGAGCTGTTTTTT.

The chain combines TRBV4-2 with TRBJ2-7, with 11 bases fitting TRBD2. V was pared by 6 bases and J by 2 bases, with 3 bases of the junction left unmatched. The CDR3 consists of 14 residues. The germline V gene has CDR1 LGHNA and CDR2 YNFKEQ. CDR3 DNA: TGTGCCAGCAGGACTAGCGGGGCACCCTACGAGCAGTACTTC. This gives the protein CASRTSGAPYEQYF.

CDR3 sequence reads: CASSSLDSVYNEQFF. Written as DNA, the CDR3 is TGTGCCAGCAGTTCCCTGGACAGCGTATACAATGAGCAGTTCTTC. The gene calls are TRBV28 and TRBJ2-1, with a weak D call TRBD1 (6 bases). This CDR3 spans 15 amino acids. Looked up from germline, CDR1 is MDHEN and CDR2 is SYDVKM. Deletions cut 4 bases from V and 4 bases from J, with 14 bases between.

The V gene is TRBV11-1, the J gene TRBJ1-2; D remains ambiguous. CDR3 length: 16 residues. CDR1 and CDR2 (germline): SGHAT, FQDESV (reference sequence). The V end lost 5 bases, the J end lost 0 bases, and 16 bases lay between the germline ends. The CDR3 here is CASSPDGIAANYGYTF. Written as DNA, the CDR3 is TGTGCCAGCAGCCCAGACGGTATCGCAGCTAACTATGGCTACACCTTC.

This clonotype was seen a few times. The chain uses TRBV20-1 and TRBJ2-7; possibly TRBD1 or TRBD2 for D (5 bases each). Germline CDR1 reads DFQATT; CDR2 reads SNEGSKA (reference sequence). V was pared by 2 bases and J by 0 bases, with 14 bases between. CDR3 length: 15 amino acids. The CDR3 is CSARPKWGSSYEQYF. Here the CDR3 DNA reads TGCAGTGCTAGACCAAAGTGGGGGTCCTCCTACGAGCAGTACTTC.

J is TRBJ1-2 and V is TRBV29-1; TRBD1 aligns across 8 bases. The germline gives CDR1 SQVTM, CDR2 ANQGSEA. The CDR3 has 18 amino acids. V lost 0 bases and J lost 7; bases outside the gene matches: 19. The CDR3 reads CSVEDLTPDGRGRFGYTF. DNA for the CDR3: TGCAGCGTTGAAGATCTAACCCCCGACGGCAGGGGGCGTTTTGGCTACACCTTC.

V gene TRBV27 combines with J gene TRBJ1-2; D perhaps matches TRBD1 (6 bases). The CDR3 consists of 14 residues. V dropped 6 bases and J dropped 4 bases, with 15 bases sitting between them. Germline V lookup: CDR1 MNHEY, CDR2 SMNVEV (reference sequence). CDR3 protein: CASRGGGGLYGYTF. For the CDR3, the DNA is TGTGCCAGCAGAGGCGGGGGGGGGCTCTATGGCTACACCTTC.

This clonotype was recorded a few times. The chain recombines TRBV12-3 or TRBV12-4 with TRBJ2-5, with D unresolved. CDR3 length: 11 residues. With 8 bases removed from V and 6 bases from J, the gap between germline ends came to 10 bases. The CDR3 DNA follows: TGTGCCAGCGGTGCCGTCCAGACCCAGTACTTC. Translated: CASGAVQTQYF.

About this clonotype: This sequence may be a read error, since a much larger clone differs from it by one base. The chain recombines TRBV7-2 with TRBJ1-5, with unresolved D. CDR1 SGHTA and CDR2 FQGNSA come from the germline V gene. The CDR3 runs 16 residues. CDR3 sequence: CASSLGVTHSNQPQRF. The CDR3 bases are TGTGCCAGCAGCTTAGGGGTGACCCATAGCAATCAGCCCCAGCGTTTT. Drawing the rest from reference TRBV7-2 and TRBJ1-5, the complete variable domain is GAGVSQSPSNKVTEKGKDVELRCDPISGHTALYWYRQSLGQGLEFLIYFQGNSAPDKSGLPSDRFSAERTGGSVSTLTIQRTQQEDSAVYLCASSLGVTHSNQPQRFGDGTRLSIL.

The chain couples TRBV18 to TRBJ2-7, with D tentatively TRBD1 or TRBD2 (6 bases each). With 3 bases removed from V and 0 bases from J, the gap between germline ends came to 15 bases. Germline loops: CDR1 KGHSH, CDR2 LQKENI. The CDR3 runs 16 residues. The CDR3 DNA sequence: TGTGCCAGCTCACCTCGTGGAGGGGGGAGCTCCTACGAGCAGTACGTC. Translation: CASSPRGGGSSYEQYV.

This clonotype was seen only a few times. This sequence joins TRBV10-3 and TRBJ2-1; D perhaps matches TRBD1 (5 bases). Per the germline V gene, CDR1 is ENHRY and CDR2 is SYGVKD. V was cut by 5 bases and J by 6 bases, with 5 bases left in between. This CDR3 has 11 amino acids. CDR3 region: CAISTGNEQFF. The CDR3 bases are TGTGCCATCAGTACAGGCAATGAGCAGTTCTTC.

This clonotype occurred a few times. CDR3 bases: TGTGCCAGCAGTGAGACTAGAAGCCCGGCCGATGAGCAGTTCTTC. This codes for CASSETRSPADEQFF. V gene TRBV6-1 combines with J gene TRBJ2-1; TRBD2 might be the D (6 bases). The CDR3 consists of 15 residues. Germline V gene lookup returns CDR1 MNHNS and CDR2 SASEGT. V gave up 3 bases and J gave up 8 bases, with 17 bases separating them.

This clonotype was found a few times. The rearrangement uses TRBV11-2 and TRBJ1-6; D is undetermined. The CDR3 spans 12 residues. Trimming cost V 5 bases and J 9 bases, with 8 bases left between them. Germline V gene lookup returns CDR1 SGHAT and CDR2 FQNNGV. In DNA, the CDR3 is TGTGCCAGCAGCACCGATGGTTCACCCCTCCACTTT. Its protein is CASSTDGSPLHF.

This clonotype has a handful of counts. The gene calls are TRBV15 and TRBJ2-7, with TRBD2 matching over 8 bases. CDR3 length equals 15 residues. J was trimmed by 2 bases and V by 3 bases; bases with no gene match: 6. The germline V gene encodes CDR1 LNHNV and CDR2 YYDKDF (reference sequence). The CDR3 sequence is CATSSGAGDTYEQYV. The CDR3 region has the DNA TGTGCCACCAGCAGCGGAGCGGGGGATACCTACGAGCAGTACGTC.

In DNA form, the CDR3 reads TGTGCCATCAGTGCGGGGGAAGGGAGCTCCTACGAGCAGTACGTC. Protein product: CAISAGEGSSYEQYV. The chain links TRBV10-3 to TRBJ2-7, with TRBD2 as a possible D gene (6 bases). This CDR3 has 15 residues. Trimming took 4 bases from V and 0 from J, leaving 13 bases between them. Germline V lookup: CDR1 ENHRY, CDR2 SYGVKD.

A few counts support this clonotype. The V gene is TRBV10-2, the J gene TRBJ2-1; 12 positions agree with TRBD2. The CDR3 length is 19 residues. J was trimmed by 3 bases and V by 3 bases; bases with no gene match: 12. Germline CDR1 reads WSHSY; CDR2 reads SAAADI. Here the CDR3 DNA reads TGCGCCAGCAGTGACATAGAGGGACTAGCGGGTGTTCTCTACAATGAGCAGTTCTTC. This encodes CASSDIEGLAGVLYNEQFF.

This clonotype was recorded at least ten times. This chain uses TRBV7-9 with TRBJ2-3; no clear D. This CDR3 contains 15 residues. V was clipped by 1 base and J by 0 bases, with 8 bases between them. Germline V CDR1 and CDR2: SEHNR, FQNEAQ (reference sequence). In nucleotides, the CDR3 is TGTGCCAGCAGCTTAGTCCGGTCTAGCACAGATACGCAGTATTTT. This codes for CASSLVRSSTDTQYF.

This rearrangement joins TRBV25-1 to TRBJ2-7; 10 positions agree with TRBD1. CDR1 and CDR2 from the germline V gene are MGHDK and SYGVNS. CDR3 size: 14 residues. Losses at the gene ends were 6 bases for V and 2 bases for J; bases not matched to a gene: 4. CDR3 protein: CASRSGTGAYEQYV. The CDR3 DNA is TGTGCCAGCAGATCCGGGACAGGGGCCTACGAGCAGTACGTC.

There are a few counts of this clonotype. The gene calls are TRBV5-5 and TRBJ2-3; 9 bases agree with TRBD2. Per the germline V gene, CDR1 is SGHKS and CDR2 is YYEKEE (reference sequence). This CDR3 region has 14 residues. V lost 0 bases and J lost 11; bases outside the gene matches: 7. CDR3 region: CASSLGSGGPWQYF. The CDR3, as DNA: TGTGCCAGCAGCTTGGGTAGCGGGGGTCCCTGGCAGTATTTT.

The J gene is TRBJ2-3, the V gene TRBV12-3 or TRBV12-4; TRBD2 agrees at 12 bases. This CDR3 region has 18 residues. The ends lost 1 base at V and 3 bases at J; junction bases unmatched: 8. The CDR3 sequence: CASSLDRLAGGRTDTQYF. The CDR3 DNA reads as TGTGCCAGCAGTTTAGATCGGCTAGCGGGGGGGCGGACAGATACGCAGTATTTT.

The sample holds many counts of this clonotype. The chain is built from TRBV6-6 and TRBJ2-3; TRBD2 matches at 7 bases. Germline V gene data show CDR1 as MNHNY and CDR2 as SVGAGI (reference sequence). V trimming: 8 bases; J trimming: 2 bases; junction bases outside the gene matches: 4. The CDR3 contains 13 residues. Here the CDR3 DNA reads TGTGCCAGCCGGGGAGGGTTCACAGATACGCAGTATTTT. This encodes CASRGGFTDTQYF.

On this clonotype: An end of the junction differs from the germline gene, which may be a read error. The V gene is TRBV12-3 or TRBV12-4, the J gene TRBJ1-5; maybe TRBD1 (5 bases). The CDR3 loop spans 16 amino acids. DNA for the CDR3: TGTGCCAGCAGTTTAGTCTTCGGGGGTGGCAATCAGACCCAGCATTTT. Amino acids: CASSLVFGGGNQTQHF.

This clonotype was detected only once. This rearrangement joins TRBV10-2 to TRBJ2-7, with D maybe TRBD1 (5 bases). Between the trimmed V and J ends, which lost 0 bases and 3 bases, there was a span of 12 bases. CDR3 length equals 15 residues. The germline gives CDR1 WSHSY, CDR2 SAAADI. The CDR3 protein is CASSESELGVYEQYF. The CDR3 bases are TGCGCCAGCAGTGAGTCGGAGTTAGGGGTCTACGAGCAGTACTTC.

This sequence joins TRBV6-1 and TRBJ2-7; maybe TRBD1 (5 bases). Trimming left V 7 bases short and J 4 bases short, with 14 bases between. This CDR3 comprises 13 residues. Germline V gene sequence: CDR1 MNHNS, CDR2 SASEGT. The CDR3 DNA reads TGTGCCAGCAATGCAGGGATGGGGTACGAGCAGTACGTC. Translating it yields CASNAGMGYEQYV.

This clonotype occurred a few times. This sequence joins TRBV10-3 and TRBJ2-7, with D uncertain. Looked up from germline, CDR1 is ENHRY and CDR2 is SYGVKD. The CDR3 length is 14 residues. V was trimmed by 3 bases and J by 2 bases, leaving 11 bases between them. CDR3 DNA: TGTGCCATCAGTGACCGTGAGGTTACCTACGAGCAGTACGTC. The encoded protein is CAISDREVTYEQYV.

Ten or more counts support this clonotype. The rearrangement uses TRBV6-2 or TRBV6-3 and TRBJ2-1; D gene uncertain. The CDR3 has 14 residues. Trimming cost V 3 bases and J 4 bases, with 10 bases left between them. CDR1 and CDR2 (germline): MNHEY, SVGEGT. CDR3 sequence: CASSYQGKYNEQFF. The DNA for the CDR3 is TGTGCCAGCAGTTATCAAGGGAAGTACAATGAGCAGTTCTTC.